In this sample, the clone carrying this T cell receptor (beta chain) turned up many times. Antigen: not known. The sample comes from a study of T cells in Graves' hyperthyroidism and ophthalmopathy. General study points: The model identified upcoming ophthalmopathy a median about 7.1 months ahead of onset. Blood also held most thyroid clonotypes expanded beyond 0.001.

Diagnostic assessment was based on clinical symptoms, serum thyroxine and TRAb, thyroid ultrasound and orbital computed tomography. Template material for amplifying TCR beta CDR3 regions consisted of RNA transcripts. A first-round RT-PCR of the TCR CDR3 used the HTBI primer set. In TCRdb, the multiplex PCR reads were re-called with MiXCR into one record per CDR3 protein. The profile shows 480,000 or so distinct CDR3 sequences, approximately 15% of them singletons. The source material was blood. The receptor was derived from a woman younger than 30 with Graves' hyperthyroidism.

CDR3 DNA: TGTGCCAGCAGCCAAGATCTTGCAGGGCCCCATGAGCAGTTCTTC. Amino acid sequence: CASSQDLAGPHEQFF. The chain joins TRBV3-1 to TRBJ2-1; D is perhaps TRBD1 (5 bases). The V gene's germline CDR1 is LGHDT and CDR2 YNNKEL (reference sequence). The CDR3 consists of 15 residues. V dropped 0 bases and J dropped 8 bases, with 14 bases sitting between them.